The rows below give T cell receptor beta chains drawn from one sample of a study of response to subunit inactivated influenza vaccine. TCRdb re-analysed the RT-PCR reads in MiXCR, keeping a single row per CDR3 protein. The sample holds about 540,000 distinct CDR3 sequences; under 30% are singletons and the top ten take approximately 3%. These same data were also listed under a study on T cells expressing NK-cell markers.

The material was CD4+ T cells sorted from PBMCs, obtained 11 to 12 days after vaccination. Every receptor here comes from a man aged 50 to 60 who received an inactivated influenza vaccine. The conserved cysteine and the conserved F or W are not part of the CDR3 here. Only part of the rows carry a size: once, few, many, or a class if the clone is expanded.

j_gene: TRBJ2-7
abundance: few
v_gene: TRBV4-2
CDR3aa: ASSQASSGITYEQY

j_gene: TRBJ2-1
abundance: .
v_gene: TRBV12-3/TRBV12-4
CDR3aa: ASRGLAGQSSYNEQF

j_gene: TRBJ2-3
abundance: few
v_gene: TRBV29-1
CDR3aa: SVVPPDTQY

j_gene: TRBJ2-7
abundance: .
v_gene: TRBV5-1
CDR3aa: ASSLNTGIYEQY

j_gene: TRBJ2-3
abundance: .
v_gene: TRBV6-1
CDR3aa: ASSDWAGTDTQY

j_gene: TRBJ2-1
abundance: once
v_gene: TRBV7-9
CDR3aa: ASSPRSDEQF

j_gene: TRBJ2-7
abundance: .
v_gene: TRBV29-1
CDR3aa: SVGTSGRYEQY

j_gene: TRBJ2-3
abundance: .
v_gene: TRBV20-1
CDR3aa: SASGAGASTDTQY

j_gene: TRBJ2-3
abundance: .
v_gene: TRBV28
CDR3aa: ASSMPPDTQY

j_gene: TRBJ2-3
abundance: few
v_gene: TRBV7-8
CDR3aa: ASSPTGGWSTDTQY

j_gene: TRBJ2-7
abundance: .
v_gene: TRBV20-1
CDR3aa: SASDSGTSVTYEQY

j_gene: TRBJ2-4
abundance: .
v_gene: TRBV20-1
CDR3aa: SASPGLAGGWVKNIQY

j_gene: TRBJ2-3
abundance: few
v_gene: TRBV25-1
CDR3aa: ASSATSTDTQY

j_gene: TRBJ1-1
abundance: .
v_gene: TRBV7-3
CDR3aa: ASSPSGAGGTEAF

j_gene: TRBJ1-2
abundance: few
v_gene: TRBV15
CDR3aa: ATSRDGQGSGYT

j_gene: TRBJ2-5
abundance: .
v_gene: TRBV7-2
CDR3aa: ASSAGGASQETQY

j_gene: TRBJ1-2
abundance: .
v_gene: TRBV28
CDR3aa: ASTTMAGAGYGYT